The entry below describes one T cell receptor (beta chain). The sample originates from a study of T-cell reconstitution after alpha-beta-depleted transplantation in children. The CDR3 has 14 residues. Germline loops: CDR1 SGHDT, CDR2 YYEEEE. The V gene lost 0 bases and the J gene lost 6 bases, with 12 bases spanning the gap. TCRbeta library construction was performed incorporating unique molecular identifiers. TCRdb itself ran the PCR reads through MiXCR, one entry per CDR3 protein. The sample holds about 540,000 distinct CDR3 sequences, 15% to 20% seen once. Source: PBMCs from the stem cell graft donor, taken from the stem cell graft. This sequence originates from a human donor who donated a stem cell graft to a child with acute lymphoblastic leukemia. The chain carries TRBV5-6 and TRBJ1-1; D is ambiguous. The CDR3 nucleotides read TGTGCCAGCAGCTTGGAATCTGGGAATCCTGAAGCTTTCTTT. Amino acid sequence: CASSLESGNPEAFF. The entire variable domain, with the rest obtained from reference TRBV5-6 and TRBJ1-1, is as follows: DAGVTQSPTHLIKTRGQQVTLRCSPKSGHDTVSWYQQALGQGPQFIFQYYEEEERQRGNFPDRFSGHQFPNYSSELNVNALLLGDSALYLCASSLESGNPEAFFGQGTRLTVV.